The 27 T cell receptor beta chains reported below all come from one sample, sequenced in a study of blood T cell repertoires in COVID-19. TCRdb keeps only in-frame clones here, not all; method: immunoSEQ multiplex PCR. This table has about 170,000 clones, roughly 88% appearing once. Sequencing input: peripheral blood. All receptors come from a man younger than 35 with COVID-19, enrolled during active disease.

V and J are TRBV10-3 and TRBJ2-7; D perhaps matches TRBD2 (7 bases). Germline V gives CDR1 ENHRY, CDR2 SYGVKD. V was cut by 10 bases and J by 5 bases, with 24 bases left in between. The CDR3 runs to 15 residues. The CDR3 nucleotides read TGTGCCACCTCACCTCGGGGGGCGCCCCGGGACGAGCAGTACTTC. It encodes CATSPRGAPRDEQYF.

This clone was recorded once. V usage is TRBV30 and J usage is TRBJ1-2; no clear D gene. The germline gives CDR1 GTSNPN, CDR2 SVGIG (reference sequence). Trimming took 0 bases from V and 4 from J, leaving 15 bases between them. The CDR3 is 15 amino acids. CDR3 sequence (DNA): TGTGCCTGGAGTGTTGTAAGGGCCCGGGGCTATGGCTACACCTTC. The encoded protein is CAWSVVRARGYGYTF.

This clone was recorded a few times. This chain's CDR3 is CASSQLRGQGEDTGELFF. The DNA of the CDR3 is TGTGCCAGCAGCCAACTCCGGGGACAGGGGGAGGACACCGGGGAGCTGTTTTTT. The chain has TRBV3-1 (or the pseudogene TRBV3-2) and TRBJ2-2, with 11 bases matching TRBD1. CDR1 and CDR2 (germline): LGHDT, YNNKEL (reference sequence). The V and J ends lost 2 bases and 3 bases, in that order; junction bases with no gene match: 8. This CDR3 spans 18 amino acids.

V is TRBV30 and J is TRBJ2-3; D possibly corresponds to TRBD2 (7 bases). Per the germline V gene, CDR1 is GTSNPN and CDR2 is SVGIG (reference sequence). The CDR3 length is 13 residues. Trimming removed 6 bases at V and 1 base at J, with 11 bases between. The CDR3 sequence is CACQGRGTDTQYF. CDR3 DNA: TGTGCCTGTCAGGGGAGGGGCACAGATACGCAGTATTTT.

The gene calls are TRBV3-1 (or the pseudogene TRBV3-2) and TRBJ2-5, with a tentative D call TRBD2 (6 bases). The germline CDR1 and CDR2 sequences are LGHDT and YNNKEL (reference sequence). The length of the CDR3 is 15 residues. The ends were cut back, 3 bases at V and 1 base at J, with 12 bases in the middle. The CDR3 is CASSQFPGVQETQYF. The CDR3 DNA follows: TGTGCCAGCAGCCAGTTTCCGGGAGTCCAAGAGACCCAGTACTTC.

The chain combines TRBV19 with TRBJ1-5; D uncertain. The V gene lost 4 bases and the J gene lost 4 bases, with 8 bases spanning the gap. From germline, CDR1 is LNHDA and CDR2 SQIVND (reference sequence). The CDR3 sequence is 13 residues long. The CDR3: CASSNSNNQPQHF. The CDR3 DNA reads as TGTGCCAGTAGTAACAGCAATAATCAGCCCCAGCATTTT.

The chain is built from TRBV7-6 and TRBJ2-3, with 12 bases matching TRBD1. The CDR3 sequence is 19 residues long. Germline V CDR1 and CDR2: SGHVS, FNYEAQ. Losses at the gene ends were 5 bases for V and 1 base for J; bases not matched to a gene: 13. CDR3 region: CASSDSGTGGARRTDTQYF. Written as DNA, the CDR3 is TGTGCCAGCAGCGACTCCGGGACAGGGGGCGCACGGCGCACAGATACGCAGTATTTT.

This clone appeared once. This rearrangement joins TRBV9 to TRBJ2-1; 12 bases line up with TRBD2. This CDR3 is built from 17 residues. Trimming cost V 4 bases and J 8 bases; bases outside gene matches: 13. Germline CDR1 SGDLS, CDR2 YYNGEE. The CDR3 here is CASSHDTSGRPFDEQFF. The CDR3 nucleotides are TGTGCCAGCAGCCATGATACTAGCGGGAGGCCCTTCGATGAGCAGTTCTTC. The full variable domain, its missing parts supplied by reference TRBV9 and TRBJ2-1, is DSGVTQTPKHLITATGQRVTLRCSPRSGDLSVYWYQQSLDQGLQFLIQYYNGEERAKGNILERFSAQQFPDLHSELNLSSLELGDSALYFCASSHDTSGRPFDEQFFGPGTRLTVL.

This chain joins TRBV10-3 and TRBJ2-7; TRBD2 matches at 13 bases. CDR1 is ENHRY, CDR2 SYGVKD, per germline. This CDR3 has 17 amino acids. V shed 4 bases and J 0 bases; nucleotides not matched to a gene: 6. The CDR3 spells CAISAGLAGPSSYEQYF. DNA for the CDR3: TGTGCCATCAGTGCGGGACTAGCGGGACCTAGCTCCTACGAGCAGTACTTC.

The V and J genes are TRBV28 and TRBJ2-5, with 11 bases matching TRBD2. CDR3 length: 15 amino acids. In germline, CDR1 is MDHEN, CDR2 SYDVKM. After removal of 5 bases from V and 2 bases from J, the junction contained 4 bases not matched to a gene. The CDR3 protein is CASSPLAGGQETQYF. The CDR3, as DNA: TGTGCCAGCAGTCCTCTAGCGGGAGGACAAGAGACCCAGTACTTC.

The J gene is TRBJ1-6, the V gene TRBV28, with TRBD1 matching 9 bases. The CDR3 spans 14 residues. V dropped 6 bases and J dropped 7; count of bases not matched to a gene: 4. Per germline, CDR1 MDHEN and CDR2 SYDVKM. CDR3 nucleotides: TGTGCCAGCAGCCCCGGGACAGGGAATTCACCCCTCCACTTT. The encoded protein is CASSPGTGNSPLHF. Full variable domain (rest looked up from reference TRBV28 and TRBJ1-6): DVKVTQSSRYLVKRTGEKVFLECVQDMDHENMFWYRQDPGLGLRLIYFSYDVKMKEKGDIPEGYSVSREKKERFSLILESASTNQTSMYLCASSPGTGNSPLHFGNGTRLTVT.

V usage is TRBV15 and J usage is TRBJ2-1; 8 bases are shared with TRBD1. The V segment lost 2 bases and the J segment 4 bases; nucleotides outside the gene matches: 4. The CDR3 runs 15 residues. Germline V CDR1 and CDR2: LNHNV, YYDKDF (reference sequence). DNA for the CDR3: TGTGCCACCAGCAGAAGGTACAGGGGGTACAATGAGCAGTTCTTC. It translates to CATSRRYRGYNEQFF.

The chain combines TRBV5-1 with TRBJ2-7; 10 nucleotides match TRBD1. Per the germline V gene, CDR1 is SGHRS and CDR2 is YFSETQ. V dropped 1 base and J dropped 1; count of bases not matched to a gene: 8. The CDR3 runs to 17 residues. CDR3 sequence reads: CASSLPSGTGVSYEQYF. As DNA, the CDR3 is TGCGCCAGCAGCTTGCCGAGCGGGACAGGGGTTTCCTACGAGCAGTACTTC.

In the case of this clone: One junction end disagrees with the germline gene, perhaps due to a read error. CDR3 in amino acids: CASSLRGGNLLF. In nucleotides, the CDR3 is TGTGCCAGCAGTTTGAGGGGGGGAAACCTGCTTTTT. The genes are TRBV28 and TRBJ1-4, with TRBD1 as a possible D gene (6 bases). This CDR3 contains 12 residues. In germline, CDR1 is MDHEN, CDR2 SYDVKM.

This clone appeared a few times. The gene calls are TRBV9 and TRBJ2-2, with TRBD2 identical over 8 bases. The length of the CDR3 is 16 residues. The germline V gene encodes CDR1 SGDLS and CDR2 YYNGEE. The trim removed 1 base at V and 4 bases at J, leaving 6 bases unmatched. CDR3 DNA: TGTGCCAGCAGCGTATGGCTAGCGGGCACCACCGGGGAGCTGTTTTTT. The encoded protein is CASSVWLAGTTGELFF.

About this clone itself: This specimen includes other DNA sequences encoding the same CDR3. The chain links TRBV20-1 to TRBJ2-7; TRBD2 aligns across 7 bases. The J segment lost 1 base and the V segment lost 3 bases, leaving 3 bases of the junction unmatched. CDR3 length: 13 residues. Germline V gene sequence: CDR1 DFQATT, CDR2 SNEGSKA (reference sequence). Here the CDR3 reads CSASLAASYEQYF. The CDR3 DNA is TGCAGTGCTAGTCTAGCGGCGTCCTACGAGCAGTACTTC.

Only one count was recorded for this clone. V gene TRBV11-2 combines with J gene TRBJ2-1, with TRBD1 matching 11 bases. Unmatched junction bases numbered 11, after V lost 8 bases and J lost 8 bases. Germline values: CDR1 SGHAT, CDR2 FQNNGV. The length of the CDR3 is 15 residues. CDR3 sequence reads: CASGRTGGLVDEQFF. The CDR3 DNA reads as TGTGCCAGCGGGCGGACAGGGGGCTTGGTCGATGAGCAGTTCTTC.

The V gene is TRBV7-9, the J gene TRBJ2-5; 11 nucleotides line up with TRBD2. The germline gives CDR1 SEHNR, CDR2 FQNEAQ (reference sequence). The CDR3 covers 17 residues. The V segment lost 5 bases and the J segment 3 bases; nucleotides outside the gene matches: 11. As DNA, the CDR3 is TGTGCCAGCAGCACATTCGGTAGCGGGAGGGCTGAAGAGACCCAGTACTTC. It translates to CASSTFGSGRAEETQYF.

This sequence joins TRBV4-3 and TRBJ2-1, with a tentative D call TRBD2 (5 bases). The germline gives CDR1 LGHNA, CDR2 YSLEER. With 2 bases removed from V and 5 bases from J, the gap between germline ends came to 13 bases. The CDR3 length is 15 residues. The CDR3 DNA reads as TGCGCCAGCAGCCAATTCCCTAGCCGAAACAATGAGCAGTTCTTC. Its protein is CASSQFPSRNNEQFF.

The chain joins TRBV10-3 to TRBJ2-6, with D tentatively TRBD1 (6 bases). This CDR3 is 19 amino acids long. From germline, CDR1 is ENHRY and CDR2 SYGVKD. V shed 1 base and J shed 0 bases, with 16 bases lying between them. The CDR3 reads CAISEYDRPSFSGANVLTF. The DNA for the CDR3 is TGTGCCATCAGTGAGTACGACAGGCCCTCCTTCTCTGGGGCCAACGTCCTGACTTTC.

The rearrangement uses TRBV15 and TRBJ2-3; 7 positions agree with TRBD2. This CDR3 has 14 residues. Germline CDR1 and CDR2: LNHNV and YYDKDF (reference sequence). With 1 base clipped from V and 6 bases from J, the junction kept 4 bases outside the gene matches. The CDR3 spells CATSRGLAGDTQYF. CDR3 in DNA: TGTGCCACCAGCAGAGGACTAGCAGGTGATACGCAGTATTTT.

The chain carries TRBV3-1 (or the pseudogene TRBV3-2) and TRBJ1-5; unclear D gene. CDR1 and CDR2 from the germline V gene are LGHDT and YNNKEL (reference sequence). The CDR3 spans 13 residues. The V end was cut by 4 bases, the J end by 2 bases, with 6 bases between. DNA for the CDR3: TGTGCCAGCAGCCGGTGGCGCAATCAGCCCCAGCATTTT. Amino acid sequence: CASSRWRNQPQHF.

This chain joins TRBV27 and TRBJ2-7; D perhaps matches TRBD1 (5 bases). Germline assignment: CDR1 MNHEY and CDR2 SMNVEV (reference sequence). Trimming took off 2 bases at V and 4 bases at J, with 21 bases between the two ends. The CDR3 contains 17 residues. CDR3 region: CASSLTGWTTSHYEQYF. DNA for the CDR3: TGTGCCAGCAGTTTAACGGGCTGGACAACTTCGCATTACGAGCAGTACTTC.

V is TRBV24-1 and J is TRBJ2-3; 8 bases align to TRBD2. Germline loops: CDR1 KGHDR, CDR2 SFDVKD. This CDR3 region has 16 residues. Trimming cost V 3 bases and J 4 bases; bases outside gene matches: 8. DNA for the CDR3: TGTGCCACCAGTGATGCCGGGACTAGGCGGGCAGATACGCAGTATTTT. Residues: CATSDAGTRRADTQYF.

The chain uses TRBV9 and TRBJ2-2; 14 bases are shared with TRBD2. The CDR3 runs to 17 residues. CDR1 and CDR2 from the germline V gene are SGDLS and YYNGEE. The V segment lost 5 bases and the J segment 4 bases; nucleotides outside the gene matches: 7. CDR3 DNA: TGTGCCAGCAGTCCTACGGGACTAGCGGGAGTCACCGGGGAGCTGTTTTTT. Protein: CASSPTGLAGVTGELFF.

The count of this clone is one. This chain links TRBV30 with TRBJ2-7, with TRBD1 as a possible D gene (5 bases). The CDR3 length is 15 residues. The ends were cut back, 1 base at V and 4 bases at J, with 17 bases in the middle. CDR1 and CDR2 (germline): GTSNPN, SVGIG (reference sequence). CDR3 protein: CAWSEERGRLYEQYF. DNA of the CDR3: TGTGCCTGGAGTGAGGAAAGGGGAAGATTGTACGAGCAGTACTTC.

This clone was counted a single time. CDR3 amino acids: CASSHQMNTEAFF. The DNA for the CDR3 is TGCGCCAGCAGCCACCAAATGAACACTGAAGCTTTCTTT. The rearrangement joins TRBV4-1 to TRBJ1-1, with D uncertain. V gave up 3 bases and J gave up 0 bases, with 5 bases separating them. The CDR3 sequence is 13 residues long. CDR1 and CDR2 (germline): MGHRA, YSYEKL.